This entry lists 22 T cell receptor beta chains sequenced from one sample in a study of cytomegalovirus exposure and HLA in healthy donors. TCRdb's copy holds only in-frame clones and misses some; the assay was immunoSEQ multiplex PCR. Here the sample spans under 150,000 clones, about 90% being singletons. The source material was PBMCs. The receptors come from a young woman in good health and CMV-seronegative.

V usage is TRBV18 and J usage is TRBJ2-3, with TRBD1 identical over 8 bases. V was pared by 1 base and J by 3 bases, with 3 bases of the junction left unmatched. The CDR3 is 15 residues long. Germline assignment: CDR1 KGHSH and CDR2 LQKENI. DNA of the CDR3: TGTGCCAGCTCACCACTCCAGGGGGCTACAGATACGCAGTATTTT. Its translation: CASSPLQGATDTQYF.

V is TRBV30 and J is TRBJ1-2; the D gene is possibly TRBD1 (5 bases). Trimming pared 0 bases from V and 6 bases from J, leaving 11 bases between. Germline V CDR1 and CDR2: GTSNPN, SVGIG (reference sequence). The CDR3 loop spans 13 amino acids. The chain's CDR3 is CAWSVRQGDGYTF. In nucleotides, the CDR3 is TGTGCCTGGAGTGTACGGCAGGGCGATGGCTACACCTTC.

This rearrangement joins TRBV6-5 to TRBJ2-4; the D is unclear. This CDR3 spans 15 amino acids. Germline assignment: CDR1 MNHEY and CDR2 SVGAGI. V was cut by 0 bases and J by 8 bases, with 14 bases left in between. This CDR3 is CASSYSSSSGHIQYF. CDR3 nucleotide sequence: TGTGCCAGCAGTTACTCCTCATCCTCGGGTCACATTCAGTACTTC.

Only one count was recorded for this clone. V usage is TRBV18 and J usage is TRBJ1-2; 7 nucleotides agree with TRBD1. V trimming: 0 bases; J trimming: 7 bases; junction bases outside the gene matches: 5. CDR3 length: 14 residues. Per germline, CDR1 KGHSH and CDR2 LQKENI. Here the CDR3 reads CASSPPNRQGGYTF. The CDR3, as DNA: TGTGCCAGCTCACCACCCAACCGACAGGGTGGCTACACCTTC.

The V gene is TRBV4-3, the J gene TRBJ2-3, with 10 bases identical to TRBD2. From germline, CDR1 is LGHNA and CDR2 YSLEER. V shed 0 bases and J 5 bases; nucleotides not matched to a gene: 17. The CDR3 sequence is 20 residues long. DNA of the CDR3: TGCGCCAGCAGCCAAGATGGGACCCCCCCTAGCGGGAGTGGTGGAGATACGCAGTATTTT. This codes for CASSQDGTPPSGSGGDTQYF.

The V gene is TRBV11-2, the J gene TRBJ2-5, with 15 bases fitting TRBD2. V dropped 5 bases and J dropped 4; count of bases not matched to a gene: 14. Germline V gene data show CDR1 as SGHAT and CDR2 as FQNNGV. The CDR3 is made up of 19 amino acids. This chain's CDR3 is CASSTGLAGGPASRETQYF. The DNA of the CDR3 is TGTGCCAGCAGCACCGGACTAGCGGGGGGGCCTGCTTCAAGAGAGACCCAGTACTTC.

The chain couples TRBV5-1 to TRBJ2-1; TRBD2 aligns across 9 bases. The ends lost 0 bases at V and 3 bases at J; junction bases unmatched: 7. Germline values: CDR1 SGHRS, CDR2 YFSETQ. This CDR3 region has 17 residues. CDR3 DNA: TGCGCCAGCAGCTTGGGGAGCGGGGGGAATCTCTACAATGAGCAGTTCTTC. This sequence encodes CASSLGSGGNLYNEQFF.

CDR3 bases: TGTGCCAGCTGGGGGGGCACAGATACGCAGTATTTT. Its protein is CASWGGTDTQYF. The chain carries TRBV19 and TRBJ2-3; D is possibly TRBD2 (6 bases). This CDR3 comprises 12 residues. Per the germline V gene, CDR1 is LNHDA and CDR2 is SQIVND (reference sequence). V was shortened by 9 bases and J by 1 base, with 8 bases between the two germline ends.

The chain couples TRBV6-6 to TRBJ1-5, with D maybe TRBD1 (6 bases). Trimming removed 6 bases at V and 5 bases at J, with 17 bases between. Per germline, CDR1 MNHNY and CDR2 SVGAGI (reference sequence). The CDR3 is 15 amino acids. The CDR3 nucleotides read TGTGCCAGCAGCCGTTTTGTCAGGGGACATCAGCCCCAGCATTTT. Translating gives CASSRFVRGHQPQHF.

The rearrangement uses TRBV19 and TRBJ1-5, with D possibly matching TRBD1 (6 bases). The CDR3 runs to 14 residues. CDR1 and CDR2 (germline): LNHDA, SQIVND (reference sequence). V shed 2 bases and J shed 3 bases, with 8 bases lying between them. Here the CDR3 DNA reads TGTGCCAGTAGTATAAGGGACAACAATCAGCCCCAGCATTTT. This translates into CASSIRDNNQPQHF. Combining the CDR3 with reference TRBV19 and TRBJ1-5 gives the whole variable domain DGGITQSPKYLFRKEGQNVTLSCEQNLNHDAMYWYRQDPGQGLRLIYYSQIVNDFQKGDIAEGYSVSREKKESFPLTVTSAQKNPTAFYLCASSIRDNNQPQHFGDGTRLSIL.

The V and J genes are TRBV27 and TRBJ2-7; 7 bases are a match to TRBD2. Germline CDR1 is MNHEY and CDR2 is SMNVEV (reference sequence). The CDR3 has 13 amino acids. V trimming: 3 bases; J trimming: 3 bases; junction bases outside the gene matches: 2. The chain's CDR3 is CASSFGGGYEQYF. The CDR3 DNA reads as TGTGCCAGCAGTTTCGGCGGGGGCTACGAGCAGTACTTC.

Written as DNA, the CDR3 is TGTGCCAGCAATCCGACTAGTTTCACAGATACGCAGTATTTT. This gives the protein CASNPTSFTDTQYF. The chain recombines TRBV2 with TRBJ2-3; D is possibly TRBD2 (6 bases). This CDR3 comprises 14 residues. Germline V gene sequence: CDR1 SNHLY, CDR2 FYNNEI. V dropped 7 bases and J dropped 2 bases, with 13 bases sitting between them.

This clone was observed a single time. The V and J genes are TRBV21-1 and TRBJ2-4; TRBD2 is the table's D call, not checked against the DNA. TRBV21-1 is a pseudogene locus. The CDR3 is made up of 16 amino acids. The CDR3 loop is CASGPWFGGAKNIQYF. CDR3 nucleotide sequence: TGTGCCAGCGGACCGTGGTTTGGGGGGGCCAAAAACATTCAGTACTTC.

The gene calls are TRBV28 and TRBJ1-6, with 9 bases that match TRBD1. This CDR3 is built from 16 residues. The trim removed 6 bases at V and 5 bases at J, leaving 8 bases unmatched. The germline CDR1 and CDR2 sequences are MDHEN and SYDVKM. In DNA form, the CDR3 reads TGTGCCAGCAGCCCCGGGACAGGGACAGATAATTCACCCCTCCACTTT. It encodes CASSPGTGTDNSPLHF. The variable domain in full, with the rest retrieved from reference TRBV28 and TRBJ1-6, is DVKVTQSSRYLVKRTGEKVFLECVQDMDHENMFWYRQDPGLGLRLIYFSYDVKMKEKGDIPEGYSVSREKKERFSLILESASTNQTSMYLCASSPGTGTDNSPLHFGNGTRLTVT.

The chain joins TRBV6-1 to TRBJ1-1; 7 bases match TRBD1. The CDR3 runs to 13 residues. CDR1 is MNHNS, CDR2 SASEGT, per germline. With V trimmed by 6 bases and J by 6 bases, 7 bases remained unmatched. The CDR3, as DNA: TGTGCCAGCAGCAGATCGGGACAGTCTGAAGCTTTCTTT. This gives the protein CASSRSGQSEAFF.

V gene TRBV2 combines with J gene TRBJ1-5; TRBD1 aligns across 9 bases. With 4 bases clipped from V and 3 bases from J, the junction kept 7 bases outside the gene matches. CDR1 is SNHLY and CDR2 is FYNNEI in the germline V gene. This CDR3 has 16 residues. CDR3 sequence reads: CASSARTGAINQPQHF. The DNA of the CDR3 is TGTGCCAGCAGTGCCCGGACAGGGGCCATCAATCAGCCCCAGCATTTT. Based on the CDR3 plus reference TRBV2 and TRBJ1-5, the full variable domain is EPEVTQTPSHQVTQMGQEVILRCVPISNHLYFYWYRQILGQKVEFLVSFYNNEISEKSEIFDDQFSVERPDGSNFTLKIRSTKLEDSAMYFCASSARTGAINQPQHFGDGTRLSIL.

The chain employs TRBV13 and TRBJ1-2; no firm D call. Germline CDR1 is PRHDT and CDR2 is FYEKMQ (reference sequence). This CDR3 region has 14 residues. Trimming pared 0 bases from V and 8 bases from J, leaving 13 bases between. The DNA of the CDR3 is TGTGCCAGCAGCTTAGGCCCCCGGGTTGTGGGCTACACCTTC. This codes for CASSLGPRVVGYTF.

This chain connects TRBV30 to TRBJ2-2; TRBD2 matches at 14 bases. The V gene end was trimmed by 4 bases and the J gene end by 0 bases; junction bases not matched to a gene: 10. CDR3 size: 19 residues. CDR1 is GTSNPN, CDR2 SVGIG, per germline (reference sequence). CDR3 sequence (DNA): TGTGCCTGGACCAGACTAGCGGGGGGGATTATAACGAACACCGGGGAGCTGTTTTTT. Its translation is CAWTRLAGGIITNTGELFF.

The J gene is TRBJ1-6, the V gene TRBV7-9, with a tentative D call TRBD1 (6 bases). This CDR3 is built from 15 residues. V dropped 1 base and J dropped 5 bases, with 9 bases sitting between them. CDR1 SEHNR and CDR2 FQNEAQ come from the germline V gene (reference sequence). CDR3 sequence: CASSLDRADNSPLHF. In DNA form, the CDR3 reads TGTGCCAGCAGCTTAGACAGGGCCGATAATTCACCCCTCCACTTT.

This chain connects TRBV7-2 to TRBJ2-5, with 8 bases that match TRBD2. Germline V gene lookup returns CDR1 SGHTA and CDR2 FQGNSA. V lost 0 bases to trimming and J lost 1 base; unmatched junction nucleotides: 7. The CDR3 spans 17 residues. The CDR3 sequence is CASSLASGGGSQETQYF. The CDR3 nucleotides read TGTGCCAGCAGCTTAGCGTCTGGCGGGGGGTCCCAAGAGACCCAGTACTTC.

J is TRBJ1-4 and V is TRBV11-3; TRBD1 is a possible D gene (6 bases). Trimming pared 4 bases from V and 7 bases from J, leaving 7 bases between. The CDR3 consists of 12 residues. Germline CDR1 and CDR2: SGHNT and YENEEA. CDR3 in amino acids: CASSSDSEKLFF. Written as DNA, the CDR3 is TGTGCCAGCAGCTCGGACAGTGAAAAACTGTTTTTT.

The V and J genes are TRBV15 and TRBJ1-1, with unresolved D. The CDR3 consists of 13 residues. CDR1 and CDR2 from the germline V gene are LNHNV and YYDKDF (reference sequence). Deletions cut 4 bases from V and 1 base from J, with 7 bases between. CDR3 residues: CATSTSRNTEAFF. The CDR3 nucleotides are TGTGCCACCAGCACATCCAGGAACACTGAAGCTTTCTTT. The full variable domain, in which reference TRBV15 and TRBJ1-1 provide the parts outside the CDR3, is DAMVIQNPRYQVTQFGKPVTLSCSQTLNHNVMYWYQQKSSQAPKLLFHYYDKDFNNEADTPDNFQSRRPNTSFCFLDIRSPGLGDTAMYLCATSTSRNTEAFFGQGTRLTVV.